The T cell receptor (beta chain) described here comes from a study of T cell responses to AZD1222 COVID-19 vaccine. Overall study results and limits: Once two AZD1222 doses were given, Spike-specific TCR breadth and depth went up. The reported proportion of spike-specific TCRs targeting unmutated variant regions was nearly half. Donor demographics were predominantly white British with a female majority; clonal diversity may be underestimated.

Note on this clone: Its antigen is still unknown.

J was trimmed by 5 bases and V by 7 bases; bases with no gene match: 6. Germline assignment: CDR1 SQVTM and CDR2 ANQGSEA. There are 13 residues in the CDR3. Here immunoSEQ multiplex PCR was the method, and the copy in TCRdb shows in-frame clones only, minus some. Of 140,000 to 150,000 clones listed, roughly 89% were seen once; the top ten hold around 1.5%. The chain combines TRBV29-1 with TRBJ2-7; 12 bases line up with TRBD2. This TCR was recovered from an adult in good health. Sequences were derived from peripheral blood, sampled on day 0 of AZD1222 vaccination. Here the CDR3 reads CSAQTSGSHEQYF. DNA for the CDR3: TGCAGCGCTCAGACTAGCGGGAGTCACGAGCAGTACTTC.